This T cell receptor beta chain was profiled in a study of OX40 agonist ivuxolimab in advanced cancers. Overall study findings and caveats: Averaging showed that CD8+ T cells had more expanded clones than CD4+ did.

It was autoimmune disease history or systemic immunosuppression that excluded patients. This CDR3 has 14 residues. CDR1 SEHNR and CDR2 FQNEAQ come from the germline V gene (reference sequence). V was shortened by 5 bases and J by 0 bases, with 9 bases between the two germline ends. A remark on this clone: Its antigen is unidentified.

Using immunoSEQ multiplex PCR, the repertoire was profiled, and TCRdb retains in-frame clones only, with some absent. The profile shows about 45,000 clones, roughly 86% of them singletons. This specimen consisted of CD4+ or CD8+ T cells sorted from blood, obtained in a trial of the OX40 agonist ivuxolimab. The origin of this receptor is an adult with an advanced solid tumor such as melanoma, head and neck, liver or kidney cancer. The V call is TRBV7-9, the J call TRBJ2-3; D unclear. Here the CDR3 reads CASSPEVSTDTQYF. The CDR3 DNA sequence: TGTGCCAGCAGCCCCGAGGTGAGCACAGATACGCAGTATTTT.